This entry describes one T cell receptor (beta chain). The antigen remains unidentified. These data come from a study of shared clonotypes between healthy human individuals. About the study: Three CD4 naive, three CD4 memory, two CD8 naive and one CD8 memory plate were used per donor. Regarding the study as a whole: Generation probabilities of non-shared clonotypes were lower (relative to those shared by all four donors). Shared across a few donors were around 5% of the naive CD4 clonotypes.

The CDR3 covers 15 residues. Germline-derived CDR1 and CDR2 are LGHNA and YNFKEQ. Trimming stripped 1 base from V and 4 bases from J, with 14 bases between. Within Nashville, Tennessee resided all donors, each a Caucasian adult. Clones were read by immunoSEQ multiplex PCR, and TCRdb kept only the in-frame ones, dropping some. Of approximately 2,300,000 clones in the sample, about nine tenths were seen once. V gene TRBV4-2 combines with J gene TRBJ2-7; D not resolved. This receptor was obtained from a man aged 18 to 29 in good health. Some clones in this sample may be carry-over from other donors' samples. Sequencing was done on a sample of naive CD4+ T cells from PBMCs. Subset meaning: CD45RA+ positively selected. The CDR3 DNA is TGTGCCAGCAGCCAAGGGCCAGGTCAGCAGTACGAGCAGTACTTC. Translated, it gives CASSQGPGQQYEQYF.